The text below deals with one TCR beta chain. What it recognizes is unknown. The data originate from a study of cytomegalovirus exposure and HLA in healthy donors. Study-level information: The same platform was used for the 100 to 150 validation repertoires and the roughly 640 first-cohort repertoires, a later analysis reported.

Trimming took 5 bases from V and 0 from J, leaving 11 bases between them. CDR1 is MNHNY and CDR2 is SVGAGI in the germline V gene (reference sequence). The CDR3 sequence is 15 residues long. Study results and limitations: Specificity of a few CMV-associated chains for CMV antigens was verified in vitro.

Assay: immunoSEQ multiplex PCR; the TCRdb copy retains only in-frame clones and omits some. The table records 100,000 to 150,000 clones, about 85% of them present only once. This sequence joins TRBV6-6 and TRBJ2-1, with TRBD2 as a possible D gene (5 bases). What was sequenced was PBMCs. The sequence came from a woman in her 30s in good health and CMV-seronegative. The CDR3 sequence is CASSQDFNSYNEQFF. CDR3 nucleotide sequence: TGTGCCAGCAGTCAGGACTTCAACTCCTACAATGAGCAGTTCTTC.